The sequence of this T cell receptor (beta chain) was determined in a study of control samples from healthy donors and cancer patients. The CDR3 consists of 17 residues. Germline lookup yields CDR1 SEHNR and CDR2 FQNEAQ (reference sequence). Trimming removed 0 bases from V and 6 bases from J, with 18 bases in between. Measured with immunoSEQ multiplex PCR; TCRdb has only the in-frame clones, and not every one. Among roughly 81,000 clones listed, around 80% were seen once. The V call is TRBV7-9, the J call TRBJ2-1; either TRBD1 or TRBD2 may fit D (6 bases each). The clonotype originates from a man aged 60 to 75 with head and neck cancer. The source material was PBMCs. In DNA, the CDR3 is TGTGCCAGCAGCTTAGCGTACAGGGACTTCGGTCTCAATGAGCAGTTCTTC. It translates to CASSLAYRDFGLNEQFF.